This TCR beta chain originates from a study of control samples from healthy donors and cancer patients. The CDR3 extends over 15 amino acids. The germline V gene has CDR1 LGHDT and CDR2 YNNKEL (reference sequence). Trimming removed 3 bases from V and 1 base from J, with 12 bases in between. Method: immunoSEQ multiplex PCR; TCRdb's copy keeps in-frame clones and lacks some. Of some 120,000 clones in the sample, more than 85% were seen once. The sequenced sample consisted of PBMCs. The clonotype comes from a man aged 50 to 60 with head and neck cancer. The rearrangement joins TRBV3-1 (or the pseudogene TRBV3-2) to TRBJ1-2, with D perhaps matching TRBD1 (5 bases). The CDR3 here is CASSQPRGLNYGYTF. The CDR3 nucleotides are TGTGCCAGCAGCCAGCCGCGGGGCCTTAACTATGGCTACACCTTC.